The rows below give T cell receptor beta chains drawn from one sample of a study of monozygotic twins with inflammatory bowel disease. From the 5' RACE reads, TCRdb lists one entry per CDR3 protein and no DNA. The sample has about 200,000 distinct CDR3 sequences; the top ten hold approximately 7.7%. The source material was blood. Receptor source: a human donor with ulcerative colitis or Crohn's disease, or a healthy co-twin of an affected twin (not recorded which). Each CDR3 is given with its conserved first and last residue. The order of the fields is CDR3 protein, J gene, V gene.

CASHLRGLYAGNTIYF | TRBJ1-3 | TRBV5-7
CASSFNRGGDYEQYF | TRBJ2-7 | TRBV4-1
CASSSTVYEQYF | TRBJ2-7 | TRBV7-9
CRATDRGNYEQYF | TRBJ2-7 | TRBV20-1
CSAGSYNEQFF | TRBJ2-1 | TRBV20-1
CASTATGGRQPQHF | TRBJ1-5 | TRBV6-2/TRBV6-3
CAISDRDTANYGYTF | TRBJ1-2 | TRBV10-3
CASSHSNQPQHF | TRBJ1-5 | TRBV7-2
CAISERKEDQPQHF | TRBJ1-5 | TRBV10-3
CASSLWILAGENTGELFF | TRBJ2-2 | TRBV28
CASSITYEQYF | TRBJ2-7 | TRBV28
CASSRLAQSTYEQYF | TRBJ2-7 | TRBV5-1
CASSQVNYPRTGAGTEAFF | TRBJ1-1 | TRBV14
CASSIDNYNEQFF | TRBJ2-1 | TRBV19
CSATSRAGANQPQHF | TRBJ1-5 | TRBV20-1
CASSTDRKNIQYF | TRBJ2-4 | TRBV19
CASSLSSGTGTYEQYF | TRBJ2-7 | TRBV7-9
CASSPGTSGRNEQFF | TRBJ2-1 | TRBV12-3/TRBV12-4
CASSLTREGYTF | TRBJ1-2 | TRBV18
CASLHSDSPSRDTQYF | TRBJ2-3 | TRBV6-1
CASSLRGQGYNYEQYF | TRBJ2-7 | TRBV11-2
CASSVGTGGFTDTQYF | TRBJ2-3 | TRBV7-8
CAWSLGRGNTEAFF | TRBJ1-1 | TRBV30